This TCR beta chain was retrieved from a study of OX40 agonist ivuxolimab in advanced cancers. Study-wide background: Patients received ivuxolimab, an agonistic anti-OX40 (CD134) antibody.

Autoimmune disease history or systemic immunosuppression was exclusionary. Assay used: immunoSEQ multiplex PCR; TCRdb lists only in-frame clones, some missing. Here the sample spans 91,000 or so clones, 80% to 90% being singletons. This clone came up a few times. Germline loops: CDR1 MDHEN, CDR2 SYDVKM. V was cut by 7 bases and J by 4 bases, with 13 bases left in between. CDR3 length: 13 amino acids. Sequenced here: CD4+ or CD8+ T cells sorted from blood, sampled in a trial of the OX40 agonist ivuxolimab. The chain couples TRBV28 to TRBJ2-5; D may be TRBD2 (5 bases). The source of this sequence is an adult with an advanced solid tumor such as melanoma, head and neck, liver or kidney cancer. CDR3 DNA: TGTGCCAGCACCCGAGACGGAGGAGAGACCCAGTACTTC. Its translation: CASTRDGGETQYF. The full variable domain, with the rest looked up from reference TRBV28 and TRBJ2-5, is DVKVTQSSRYLVKRTGEKVFLECVQDMDHENMFWYRQDPGLGLRLIYFSYDVKMKEKGDIPEGYSVSREKKERFSLILESASTNQTSMYLCASTRDGGETQYFGPGTRLLVL.